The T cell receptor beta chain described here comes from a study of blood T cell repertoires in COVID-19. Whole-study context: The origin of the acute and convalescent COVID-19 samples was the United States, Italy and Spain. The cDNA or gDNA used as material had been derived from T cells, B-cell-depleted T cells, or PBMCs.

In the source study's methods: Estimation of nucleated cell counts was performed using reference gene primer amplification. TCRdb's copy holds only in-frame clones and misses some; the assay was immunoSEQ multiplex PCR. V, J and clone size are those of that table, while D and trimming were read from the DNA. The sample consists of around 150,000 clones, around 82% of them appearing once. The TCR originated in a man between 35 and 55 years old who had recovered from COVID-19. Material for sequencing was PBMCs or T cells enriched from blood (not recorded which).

CDR3 loop: CASSVNLRDSGLSGANVLTF. The DNA for the CDR3 is TGTGCCAGCAGCGTCAATCTAAGGGATAGCGGGCTCTCTGGGGCCAACGTCCTGACTTTC. This chain links TRBV9 with TRBJ2-6; 7 nucleotides align to TRBD2. V lost 2 bases, J lost 0 bases, and 14 bases stayed unmatched. The V gene's germline CDR1 is SGDLS and CDR2 YYNGEE. CDR3 length equals 20 residues.